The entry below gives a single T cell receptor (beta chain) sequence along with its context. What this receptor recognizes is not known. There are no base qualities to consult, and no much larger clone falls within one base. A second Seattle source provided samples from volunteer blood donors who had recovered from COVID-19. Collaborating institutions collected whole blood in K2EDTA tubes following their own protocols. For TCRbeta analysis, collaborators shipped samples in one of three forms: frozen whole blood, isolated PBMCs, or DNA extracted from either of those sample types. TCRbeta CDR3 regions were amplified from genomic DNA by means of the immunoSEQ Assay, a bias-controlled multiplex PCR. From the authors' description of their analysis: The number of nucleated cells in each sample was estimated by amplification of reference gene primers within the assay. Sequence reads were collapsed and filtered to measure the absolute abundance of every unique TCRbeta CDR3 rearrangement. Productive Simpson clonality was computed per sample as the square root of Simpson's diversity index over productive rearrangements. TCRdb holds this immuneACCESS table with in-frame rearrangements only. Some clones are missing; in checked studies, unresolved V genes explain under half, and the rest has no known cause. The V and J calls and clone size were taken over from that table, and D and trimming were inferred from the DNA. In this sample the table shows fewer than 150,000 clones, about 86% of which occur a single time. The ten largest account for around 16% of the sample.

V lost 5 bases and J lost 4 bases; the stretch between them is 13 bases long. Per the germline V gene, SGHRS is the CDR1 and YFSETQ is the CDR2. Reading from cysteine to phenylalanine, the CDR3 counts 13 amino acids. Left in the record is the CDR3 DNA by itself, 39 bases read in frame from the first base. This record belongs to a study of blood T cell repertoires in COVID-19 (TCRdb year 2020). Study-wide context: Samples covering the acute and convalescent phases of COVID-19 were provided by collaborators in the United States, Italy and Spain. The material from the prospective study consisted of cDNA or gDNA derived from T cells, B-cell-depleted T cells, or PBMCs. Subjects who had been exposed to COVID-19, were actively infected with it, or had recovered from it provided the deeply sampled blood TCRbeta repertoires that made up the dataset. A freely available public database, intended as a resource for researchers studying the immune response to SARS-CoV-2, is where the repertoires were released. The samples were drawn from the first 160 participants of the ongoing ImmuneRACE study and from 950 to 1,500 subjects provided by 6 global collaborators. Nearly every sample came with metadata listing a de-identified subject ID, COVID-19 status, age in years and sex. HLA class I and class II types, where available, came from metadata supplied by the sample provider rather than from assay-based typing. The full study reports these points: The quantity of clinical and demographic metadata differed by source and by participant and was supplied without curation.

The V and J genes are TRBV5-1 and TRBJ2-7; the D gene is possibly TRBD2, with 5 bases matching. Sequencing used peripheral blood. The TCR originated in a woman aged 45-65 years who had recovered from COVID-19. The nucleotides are TGCGCCAGCAGGGCCACGGGAATTTACGAGCAGTACTTC. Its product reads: CASRATGIYEQYF.